A selection of T cell receptor beta chains follows, all from one sample in a study of blood T cell repertoires in COVID-19. Generated by immunoSEQ multiplex PCR, the TCRdb table keeps only in-frame clones and is missing some. This sample carries roughly 200,000 clones, 89% of them seen once, and the ten largest clones take under 3%. The sample consisted of PBMCs or T cells enriched from blood (not recorded which). The receptor set was obtained from a woman between 40 and 50 years old with acute COVID-19. Each CDR3 is given with its conserved first and last residue. A D gene is named only where the DNA matches it firmly. Not all rows give a size; the values are once, few, many and, for expanded clones, a class.

v_call: TRBV27
j_call: TRBJ2-7
d_call: .
clone_size: .
cdr3_nt: TGTGCCAGCAGTTTAGAGTATACCTCCTACGAGCAGTACTTC
cdr3_aa: CASSLEYTSYEQYF

v_call: TRBV19
j_call: TRBJ1-3
d_call: .
clone_size: once
cdr3_nt: TGTGCCAGTAGTACCCCCCGGGGCTCTGGAAACACCATATATTTT
cdr3_aa: CASSTPRGSGNTIYF

v_call: TRBV6-5
j_call: TRBJ2-2
d_call: TRBD1
clone_size: .
cdr3_nt: TGTGCCAGCAGAATGGACAGGGGGCGAACCGGGGAGCTGTTTTTT
cdr3_aa: CASRMDRGRTGELFF

v_call: TRBV9
j_call: TRBJ2-3
d_call: TRBD2
clone_size: .
cdr3_nt: TGTGCCAGCAGCACTACTAGCGGGGGGTCAGATACGCAGTATTTT
cdr3_aa: CASSTTSGGSDTQYF

v_call: TRBV12-5
j_call: TRBJ2-3
d_call: .
clone_size: .
cdr3_nt: TGTGCTAGTGGTTTGAAGGTTGGAGGGACTAGCACAGATACGCAGTATTTT
cdr3_aa: CASGLKVGGTSTDTQYF

v_call: TRBV11-2
j_call: TRBJ2-7
d_call: TRBD1
clone_size: .
cdr3_nt: TGTGCCAGCAGCTTAGTCGGGACAGGGGTCGGCGAGCAGTACTTC
cdr3_aa: CASSLVGTGVGEQYF

v_call: TRBV5-1
j_call: TRBJ2-5
d_call: .
clone_size: few
cdr3_nt: TGCGCCAGCAGGCAACAGGGCCGCGAACAAGAGACCCAGTACTTC
cdr3_aa: CASRQQGREQETQYF

v_call: TRBV19
j_call: TRBJ2-7
d_call: .
clone_size: .
cdr3_nt: TGTGCCAGTAGCCAGAGGGGGGAGCAGTACTTC
cdr3_aa: CASSQRGEQYF

v_call: TRBV5-6
j_call: TRBJ2-7
d_call: .
clone_size: .
cdr3_nt: TGTGCCAGCAGCTTGGGCAGGGTTTACGAGCAGTACTTC
cdr3_aa: CASSLGRVYEQYF

v_call: TRBV19
j_call: TRBJ1-2
d_call: .
clone_size: .
cdr3_nt: TGTGCCACCTCGACCCGTAGTGGGGGGGCAGGTGGCTACACCTTC
cdr3_aa: CATSTRSGGAGGYTF

v_call: TRBV4-2
j_call: TRBJ2-1
d_call: TRBD2
clone_size: .
cdr3_nt: TGTGCCAGCAGCCAAGGTGCTAGCGGGGGGAGCTACAATGAGCAGTTCTTC
cdr3_aa: CASSQGASGGSYNEQFF

v_call: TRBV6-2/TRBV6-3
j_call: TRBJ2-7
d_call: TRBD2
clone_size: once
cdr3_nt: TGTGCCAGCAGTGCCCGTCGTAGCGGGAGTACCTACGAGCAGTACTTC
cdr3_aa: CASSARRSGSTYEQYF

v_call: TRBV7-8
j_call: TRBJ2-7
d_call: .
clone_size: .
cdr3_nt: TGTGCCAGCAGCTTAGGTTTGGGCAGGGACTACGAGCAGTACTTC
cdr3_aa: CASSLGLGRDYEQYF

v_call: TRBV16
j_call: TRBJ1-6
d_call: .
clone_size: .
cdr3_nt: TGTGCCAGCAGCCAATCATCTGGGGGGTTCAGCTCACCCCTCCACTTT
cdr3_aa: CASSQSSGGFSSPLHF

v_call: TRBV29-1
j_call: TRBJ2-7
d_call: TRBD1
clone_size: .
cdr3_nt: TGCAGCACCAGACAGGGCTCCTCTGCGGGGCAGTACTTC
cdr3_aa: CSTRQGSSAGQYF

v_call: TRBV24-1
j_call: TRBJ2-3
d_call: .
clone_size: .
cdr3_nt: TGTGCCACCAGTGTGGGGGCCGGGACAGATACGCAGTATTTT
cdr3_aa: CATSVGAGTDTQYF

v_call: TRBV5-5
j_call: TRBJ2-1
d_call: .
clone_size: .
cdr3_nt: TGTGCCAGCAGCTTCGAAAGGGGCAATGAGCAGTTCTTC
cdr3_aa: CASSFERGNEQFF

v_call: TRBV7-9
j_call: TRBJ2-7
d_call: .
clone_size: .
cdr3_nt: TGTGCCAGCAGCTTAATCGGGGGAGAGCAGTACTTC
cdr3_aa: CASSLIGGEQYF

v_call: TRBV7-9
j_call: TRBJ2-7
d_call: .
clone_size: .
cdr3_nt: TGTGCCAGCAGCTTATCGAGTTACGAGCAGTACTTC
cdr3_aa: CASSLSSYEQYF

v_call: TRBV5-8
j_call: TRBJ2-1
d_call: TRBD2
clone_size: .
cdr3_nt: TGTGCCAGCAGCGCAAGGCGGACTAGCGGGAGGGGTGAGCAGTTCTTC
cdr3_aa: CASSARRTSGRGEQFF

v_call: TRBV27
j_call: TRBJ2-5
d_call: .
clone_size: .
cdr3_nt: TGTGCCAGCAAGACCCCCTGGGACTGGGCGGAGACCCAGTACTTC
cdr3_aa: CASKTPWDWAETQYF

v_call: TRBV11-2
j_call: TRBJ2-2
d_call: TRBD1
clone_size: .
cdr3_nt: TGTGCCAGCAGCGCCGGCGGACAGGGAAGGACCGGGGAGCTGTTTTTT
cdr3_aa: CASSAGGQGRTGELFF

v_call: TRBV7-8
j_call: TRBJ2-3
d_call: .
clone_size: .
cdr3_nt: TGTGCCAGCAGCTTAGCCCAGGGAAACACAGATACGCAGTATTTT
cdr3_aa: CASSLAQGNTDTQYF

v_call: TRBV5-8
j_call: TRBJ2-4
d_call: TRBD2
clone_size: .
cdr3_nt: TGTGCCAGCGGTGCGGGGGAAACCTTAGCCAAAAACATTCAGTACTTC
cdr3_aa: CASGAGETLAKNIQYF

v_call: TRBV11-2
j_call: TRBJ2-5
d_call: .
clone_size: few
cdr3_nt: TGTGCCAGCAGCTTAGATCTAGAGACCCAGTACTTC
cdr3_aa: CASSLDLETQYF

v_call: TRBV7-9
j_call: TRBJ1-3
d_call: .
clone_size: .
cdr3_nt: TGTGCCAGCAGTCGCGAGATGCGGGGAAACACCATATATTTT
cdr3_aa: CASSREMRGNTIYF

v_call: TRBV7-6
j_call: TRBJ2-3
d_call: TRBD2
clone_size: .
cdr3_nt: TGTGCCAGCAGCTTAACTAGCGGGGGGGTACCTGGCACAGATACGCAGTATTTT
cdr3_aa: CASSLTSGGVPGTDTQYF

v_call: TRBV9
j_call: TRBJ2-1
d_call: TRBD2
clone_size: .
cdr3_nt: TGTGCCAGCAGCCCGACTAGCGGACCTTACAATGAGCAGTTCTTC
cdr3_aa: CASSPTSGPYNEQFF

v_call: TRBV9
j_call: TRBJ1-6
d_call: TRBD1
clone_size: .
cdr3_nt: TGTGCCAGCAGCGTAGGGGGTCAGGGGGGTAGTAATTCACCCCTCCACTTT
cdr3_aa: CASSVGGQGGSNSPLHF

v_call: TRBV6-2/TRBV6-3
j_call: TRBJ2-1
d_call: TRBD2
clone_size: few
cdr3_nt: TGTGCCAGCAGTACGACTAGCGGAGGTTACAATGAGCAGTTCTTC
cdr3_aa: CASSTTSGGYNEQFF

v_call: TRBV4-1
j_call: TRBJ2-5
d_call: .
clone_size: .
cdr3_nt: TGCGCCAGCAGCCAATGGGGGCGGGAGACCCAGTACTTC
cdr3_aa: CASSQWGRETQYF

v_call: TRBV6-5
j_call: TRBJ2-7
d_call: .
clone_size: .
cdr3_nt: TGTGCCAGCAGTTACTCGAGGCCTTCCTACGAGCAGTACTTC
cdr3_aa: CASSYSRPSYEQYF

v_call: TRBV28
j_call: TRBJ1-1
d_call: .
clone_size: once
cdr3_nt: TGTGCCAGCAGTTTAAGACAGATGAACACTGAAGCTTTCTTT
cdr3_aa: CASSLRQMNTEAFF

v_call: TRBV2
j_call: TRBJ1-1
d_call: .
clone_size: .
cdr3_nt: TGTGCCAGCACTCCGACAGGAGCTAACACTGAAGCTTTCTTT
cdr3_aa: CASTPTGANTEAFF

v_call: TRBV5-4
j_call: TRBJ2-1
d_call: .
clone_size: .
cdr3_nt: TGTGCCAGCAGCTTGGTTCCCCTAGCCTACAGAAATGAGCAGTTCTTC
cdr3_aa: CASSLVPLAYRNEQFF

v_call: TRBV6-5
j_call: TRBJ2-1
d_call: .
clone_size: .
cdr3_nt: TGTGCCAGCAGGAGAGATAGCTCCTACAATGAGCAGTTCTTC
cdr3_aa: CASRRDSSYNEQFF

v_call: TRBV30
j_call: TRBJ2-4
d_call: TRBD2
clone_size: .
cdr3_nt: TGTGCCTGGAGTGTACGACTAGCGGGGGGCAAAAACATTCAGTACTTC
cdr3_aa: CAWSVRLAGGKNIQYF

v_call: TRBV7-3
j_call: TRBJ2-5
d_call: .
clone_size: .
cdr3_nt: TGTGCCAGCAGCCCCCACGGGGGAGTTGAGACCCAGTACTTC
cdr3_aa: CASSPHGGVETQYF

v_call: TRBV19
j_call: TRBJ1-1
d_call: .
clone_size: once
cdr3_nt: TGTGCCAGTAGTATAGATATGCGGGGCATGAACACTGAAGCTTTCTTT
cdr3_aa: CASSIDMRGMNTEAFF

v_call: TRBV6-1
j_call: TRBJ1-5
d_call: TRBD1
clone_size: .
cdr3_nt: TGTGCCAGCAGTAAAGCCGGACGTGGACAGGGACCACAGCCCCAGCATTTT
cdr3_aa: CASSKAGRGQGPQPQHF

v_call: TRBV6-1
j_call: TRBJ1-5
d_call: .
clone_size: .
cdr3_nt: TGTGCCAGCAGTGAAAGGGCAAGGGGGAATCAGCCCCAGCATTTT
cdr3_aa: CASSERARGNQPQHF

v_call: TRBV9
j_call: TRBJ2-2
d_call: TRBD1
clone_size: .
cdr3_nt: TGTGCCAGCAGCGCGACCGGGACAGGCCGAACCGGGGAGCTGTTTTTT
cdr3_aa: CASSATGTGRTGELFF

v_call: TRBV4-1
j_call: TRBJ1-1
d_call: .
clone_size: .
cdr3_nt: TGCGCCAGCAGCCAAGATACGAGGGGAGGTACTGAAGCTTTCTTT
cdr3_aa: CASSQDTRGGTEAFF

v_call: TRBV3-1/TRBV3-2
j_call: TRBJ2-3
d_call: TRBD2
clone_size: .
cdr3_nt: TGTGCCAGCAGTTTTTCGGGACTAGCGGGGGGGCGAGTAGCAGATACGCAGTATTTT
cdr3_aa: CASSFSGLAGGRVADTQYF

v_call: TRBV7-2
j_call: TRBJ2-3
d_call: .
clone_size: .
cdr3_nt: TGTGCCAGCAGCTTAGCCGACTTTGATACGCAGTATTTT
cdr3_aa: CASSLADFDTQYF

v_call: TRBV7-9
j_call: TRBJ2-6
d_call: TRBD1
clone_size: .
cdr3_nt: TGTGCCATCAAACATGGGACAGGGACTGGGGCCAACGTCCTGACTTTC
cdr3_aa: CAIKHGTGTGANVLTF

v_call: TRBV5-1
j_call: TRBJ1-4
d_call: TRBD1
clone_size: once
cdr3_nt: TGCGCCAGCAGCCTACAGGGGGCTGAGGAAAAACTGTTTTTT
cdr3_aa: CASSLQGAEEKLFF

v_call: TRBV10-3
j_call: TRBJ2-1
d_call: .
clone_size: .
cdr3_nt: TGTGCCATCGGGGAGGCCTCCAATGAGCAGTTCTTC
cdr3_aa: CAIGEASNEQFF

v_call: TRBV7-2
j_call: TRBJ1-6
d_call: .
clone_size: .
cdr3_nt: TGTGCCAGCAATCCTGACAGTTTTGGCTATAATTCACCCCTCCACTTT
cdr3_aa: CASNPDSFGYNSPLHF

v_call: TRBV5-1
j_call: TRBJ1-4
d_call: .
clone_size: .
cdr3_nt: TGCGCCAGCAGCCTGGACAATAGAGGGGAAAAACTGTTTTTT
cdr3_aa: CASSLDNRGEKLFF

v_call: TRBV5-1
j_call: TRBJ2-1
d_call: .
clone_size: .
cdr3_nt: TGCGCCAGCAGCTCGATTGAGGGCAGCTCCTACAATGAGCAGTTCTTC
cdr3_aa: CASSSIEGSSYNEQFF

v_call: TRBV27
j_call: TRBJ1-4
d_call: .
clone_size: .
cdr3_nt: TGTGCCAGCAGTTTTTCGGGGATTAATGAAAAACTGTTTTTT
cdr3_aa: CASSFSGINEKLFF

v_call: TRBV27
j_call: TRBJ2-5
d_call: TRBD2
clone_size: .
cdr3_nt: TGTGCCAGCAGCATGGTCCCGGGACTAGCGGGAGGAGGGGAGACCCAGTACTTC
cdr3_aa: CASSMVPGLAGGGETQYF

v_call: TRBV7-6
j_call: TRBJ1-4
d_call: .
clone_size: .
cdr3_nt: TGTGCCAGCAGCTTAGAGTTACAGGGCATACTGTTTTTT
cdr3_aa: CASSLELQGILFF

v_call: TRBV5-1
j_call: TRBJ2-2
d_call: TRBD2
clone_size: .
cdr3_nt: TGCGCCAGCAGCTTGGCGGGACTAGCGGGAGAAGCGGTCGGGGAGCTGTTTTTT
cdr3_aa: CASSLAGLAGEAVGELFF

v_call: TRBV7-8
j_call: TRBJ1-1
d_call: TRBD1
clone_size: .
cdr3_nt: TGTGCCAGCAGCTTAGTGGACAGGGCGAACACTGAAGCTTTCTTT
cdr3_aa: CASSLVDRANTEAFF

v_call: TRBV21-1
j_call: TRBJ2-4
d_call: .
clone_size: .
cdr3_nt: TGTGCCAGCAGCAAAATGGGCGGGGTAGCCAAAAACATTCAGTACTTC
cdr3_aa: CASSKMGGVAKNIQYF

v_call: TRBV30
j_call: TRBJ1-1
d_call: TRBD1
clone_size: .
cdr3_nt: TGTGCCTGGAGTAAGGGACAGGGGAGTCATACTGAAGCTTTCTTT
cdr3_aa: CAWSKGQGSHTEAFF

v_call: TRBV5-6
j_call: TRBJ2-5
d_call: .
clone_size: .
cdr3_nt: TGTGCCAGCAGCTTGCTTAATCAAGAGACCCAGTACTTC
cdr3_aa: CASSLLNQETQYF